The T cell receptor (beta chain) described here comes from a study of blood T cell repertoires in COVID-19. The data were produced by immunoSEQ multiplex PCR, yet TCRdb's version contains in-frame clones alone and is incomplete. Here the sample spans some 300,000 clones, 89% being singletons. Trimming removed 6 bases from V and 0 bases from J, with 6 bases in between. The CDR3 spans 12 residues. CDR1 is LNHNV, CDR2 YYDKDF, per germline (reference sequence). Those enrolled, adults aged about 18 to 89 years, came from roughly 22 US areas. The rearrangement links TRBV15 to TRBJ2-7; the D is unclear. Sequencing input: PBMCs or T cells enriched from blood (not recorded which). The TCR sequence derives from a woman between 40 and 55 years old who had recovered from COVID-19. The DNA of the CDR3 is TGTGCCACCAGTGCCTACTCCTACGAGCAGTACTTC. Translated: CATSAYSYEQYF. The full variable domain, its missing parts supplied by reference TRBV15 and TRBJ2-7, is DAMVIQNPRYQVTQFGKPVTLSCSQTLNHNVMYWYQQKSSQAPKLLFHYYDKDFNNEADTPDNFQSRRPNTSFCFLDIRSPGLGDTAMYLCATSAYSYEQYFGPGTRLTVT.